The 16 T cell receptor beta chains below come from one sample, sequenced in a study of identical twins. One entry per CDR3 protein results from TCRdb running MiXCR on the 5' RACE reads. The table lists 450,000 or so distinct CDR3 sequences, approximately 17% of them singletons. Specimen: naive T cells sorted from blood. These receptors were obtained from a man aged 50 to 60 in good health.

Concerning this clonotype itself: A junction boundary mismatches the germline segment, possibly from a read error. The chain uses TRBV28 and TRBJ2-4; TRBD1 or TRBD2 may be the D gene (5 bases each). Germline CDR1 is MDHEN and CDR2 is SYDVKM. There are 10 residues in the CDR3. CDR3 nucleotide sequence: TGTGCCAGCGGGGCGGCCAAGGAGGACTTC. Translating it yields CASGAAKEDF.

A remark on this clonotype: Possible read error: a much larger clone is one base away. The rearrangement links TRBV29-1 to TRBJ2-1, with 11 bases lining up with TRBD2. The CDR3 covers 14 residues. V lost 1 base to trimming and J lost 4 bases; unmatched junction nucleotides: 0. From germline, CDR1 is SQVTM and CDR2 ANQGSEA. The CDR3 is CSVEGLAGYNEQFF. The DNA of the CDR3 is TGCAGCGTTGAAGGACTAGCGGGGTACAATGAGCAGTTCTTC.

This clonotype appeared many times. V and J are TRBV30 and TRBJ2-4; TRBD2 agrees at 14 bases. CDR3 length: 15 residues. Germline V gene data show CDR1 as GTSNPN and CDR2 as SVGIG (reference sequence). The V segment lost 1 base and the J segment 11 bases; nucleotides outside the gene matches: 7. The CDR3 bases are TGTGCCTGGAGTGGGACTAGCGGGGGGCTCCTGCTTCAGTACTTC. Translated: CAWSGTSGGLLLQYF.

The chain joins TRBV20-1 to TRBJ2-1; a possible D gene is TRBD1 (7 bases). The germline V and J ends were trimmed by 3 bases and 1 base, with 16 bases remaining between them. The CDR3 length is 16 residues. The germline CDR1 and CDR2 sequences are DFQATT and SNEGSKA (reference sequence). The CDR3 loop is CSASGGTAGSYNEQFF. The CDR3, as DNA: TGCAGTGCTAGTGGGGGGACAGCCGGTTCCTACAATGAGCAGTTCTTC.

In this sample, this clonotype turned up a few times. V usage is TRBV5-1 and J usage is TRBJ2-2, with 7 bases identical to TRBD1. The CDR3 is 15 residues long. Germline V lookup: CDR1 SGHRS, CDR2 YFSETQ. The junction had 8 bases not matched to a gene; V was cut back by 3 bases and J by 6 bases. DNA of the CDR3: TGCGCCAGCAGCTCGGGATGGACAGGCCCCGGGGAGCTGTTTTTT. Its protein is CASSSGWTGPGELFF.

The genes are TRBV9 and TRBJ2-3, with D possibly called TRBD1 or TRBD2 (5 bases each). Germline V gene lookup returns CDR1 SGDLS and CDR2 YYNGEE. This CDR3 has 15 amino acids. The V gene lost 0 bases and the J gene lost 1 base, with 9 bases spanning the gap. CDR3 amino acids: CASSVDVGGTDTQYF. The CDR3 nucleotides are TGTGCCAGCAGCGTAGATGTGGGGGGCACAGATACGCAGTATTTT. The full variable domain, rest sourced from reference TRBV9 and TRBJ2-3, is DSGVTQTPKHLITATGQRVTLRCSPRSGDLSVYWYQQSLDQGLQFLIQYYNGEERAKGNILERFSAQQFPDLHSELNLSSLELGDSALYFCASSVDVGGTDTQYFGPGTRLTVL.

This clonotype was picked up many times. The rearrangement links TRBV6-5 to TRBJ2-3; 13 bases match TRBD2. The germline V gene has CDR1 MNHEY and CDR2 SVGAGI. The CDR3 consists of 18 residues. V was pared by 0 bases and J by 4 bases, with 7 bases of the junction left unmatched. CDR3 sequence: CASSYSRLAGGPPDTQYF. In DNA form, the CDR3 reads TGTGCCAGCAGTTACTCTCGACTAGCGGGGGGCCCTCCAGATACGCAGTATTTT.

The chain uses TRBV27 and TRBJ1-3; no clear D gene. The CDR3 length is 13 residues. The V gene lost 5 bases and the J gene lost 3 bases, with 8 bases spanning the gap. Germline lookup yields CDR1 MNHEY and CDR2 SMNVEV (reference sequence). In nucleotides, the CDR3 is TGTGCCAGCAGTCAAAATTATGGAAACACCATATATTTT. Translating it yields CASSQNYGNTIYF.

V usage is TRBV6-2 or TRBV6-3 and J usage is TRBJ2-5; TRBD1 matches at 7 bases. Losses at the gene ends were 2 bases for V and 6 bases for J; bases not matched to a gene: 3. The CDR3 is made up of 13 amino acids. Germline assignment: CDR1 MNHEY and CDR2 SVGEGT. CDR3 nucleotides: TGTGCCAGCAGTTACCCGGGACAGAAGACCCAGTACTTC. It is translated as CASSYPGQKTQYF.

This clonotype is a singleton in its sample. The chain is built from TRBV28 and TRBJ1-6; 8 positions match TRBD1. The CDR3 sequence is 15 residues long. V was pared by 4 bases and J by 4 bases, with 3 bases of the junction left unmatched. Germline CDR1 reads MDHEN; CDR2 reads SYDVKM. As DNA, the CDR3 is TGTGCCAGCAGTTCAGGGGGCGAGTATAATTCACCCCTCCACTTT. Its protein is CASSSGGEYNSPLHF.

This rearrangement joins TRBV12-3 or TRBV12-4 to TRBJ2-3; unclear D gene. The CDR3 runs to 14 residues. V was cut by 5 bases and J by 0 bases, with 9 bases left in between. DNA of the CDR3: TGTGCCAGCAGTAACCCCCGTAGCACAGATACGCAGTATTTT. It translates to CASSNPRSTDTQYF.

V gene TRBV11-2 combines with J gene TRBJ2-1, with 9 bases matching TRBD2. The length of the CDR3 is 19 residues. Germline V gives CDR1 SGHAT, CDR2 FQNNGV. Germline trimming cut 4 bases from V and 1 base from J; bases unmatched to any gene: 14. CDR3 sequence: CASSSRWASGIWSYNEQFF. DNA for the CDR3: TGTGCCAGCAGCTCTCGTTGGGCTAGCGGGATTTGGTCCTACAATGAGCAGTTCTTC.

This clonotype has more than one count but fewer than ten. This chain joins TRBV3-1 and TRBJ2-5; 14 bases line up with TRBD2. The V segment lost 4 bases and the J segment 1 base; nucleotides outside the gene matches: 8. This CDR3 has 18 residues. Looked up from germline, CDR1 is LGHDT and CDR2 is YNNKEL (reference sequence). This chain's CDR3 is CASSPTGLAGVIQETQYF. The CDR3 DNA sequence: TGTGCCAGCAGCCCAACGGGACTAGCGGGAGTAATCCAAGAGACCCAGTACTTC.

The chain employs TRBV7-3 and TRBJ2-3, with 10 positions matching TRBD1. V lost 2 bases, J lost 5 bases, and 4 bases stayed unmatched. The CDR3 extends over 15 amino acids. Germline lookup yields CDR1 SGHTA and CDR2 FQGTGA. The CDR3 nucleotides read TGTGCCAGCAGCTTAGGGACAGGGGCAGGAGATACGCAGTATTTT. It translates to CASSLGTGAGDTQYF.

The chain recombines TRBV5-1 with TRBJ2-2; D is perhaps TRBD1 or TRBD2 (5 bases each). The CDR3 runs to 17 residues. Looked up from germline, CDR1 is SGHRS and CDR2 is YFSETQ. Trimming stripped 6 bases from V and 0 bases from J, with 18 bases between. The CDR3 reads CASTPRVRGPNTGELFF. CDR3 nucleotide sequence: TGCGCCAGCACCCCAAGGGTTAGGGGACCGAACACCGGGGAGCTGTTTTTT.

This clonotype was seen at least ten times. The chain joins TRBV12-3 or TRBV12-4 to TRBJ1-1; possible D gene TRBD1, 5 bases. With 6 bases removed from V and 11 bases from J, the gap between germline ends came to 16 bases. The CDR3 is 12 amino acids. This CDR3 reads CASRQGDRGAFF. The CDR3 DNA sequence: TGTGCCAGCAGGCAGGGTGACCGAGGGGCTTTCTTT.